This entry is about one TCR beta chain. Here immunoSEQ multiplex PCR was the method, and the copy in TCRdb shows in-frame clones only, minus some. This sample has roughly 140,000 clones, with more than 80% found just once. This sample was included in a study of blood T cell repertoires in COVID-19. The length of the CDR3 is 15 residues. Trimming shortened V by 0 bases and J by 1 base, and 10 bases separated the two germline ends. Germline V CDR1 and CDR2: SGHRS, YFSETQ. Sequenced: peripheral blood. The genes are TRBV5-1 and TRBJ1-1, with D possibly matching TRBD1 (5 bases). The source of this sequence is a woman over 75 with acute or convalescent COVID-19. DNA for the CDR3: TGCGCCAGCAGCTTGGGGCGGGGGACGAACACTGAAGCTTTCTTT. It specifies CASSLGRGTNTEAFF.